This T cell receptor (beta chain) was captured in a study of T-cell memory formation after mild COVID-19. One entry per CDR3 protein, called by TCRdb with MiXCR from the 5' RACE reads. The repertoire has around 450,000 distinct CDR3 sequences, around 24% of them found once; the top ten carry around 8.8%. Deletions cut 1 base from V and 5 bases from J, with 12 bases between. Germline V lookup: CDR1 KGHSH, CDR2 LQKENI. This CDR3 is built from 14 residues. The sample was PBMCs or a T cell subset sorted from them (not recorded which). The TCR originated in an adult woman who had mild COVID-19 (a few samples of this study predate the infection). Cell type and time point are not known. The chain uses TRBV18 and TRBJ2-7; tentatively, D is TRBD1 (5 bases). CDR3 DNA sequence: TGTGCCAGCTCACCACTTGGCCAGGGTAACGAGCAGTACTTC. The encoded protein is CASSPLGQGNEQYF.